A single sample is the source of the 21 T cell receptor beta chains below, sequenced in a study of shared clonotypes between healthy human individuals. Some clones are missing from TCRdb's copy, which holds only in-frame ones; the method was immunoSEQ multiplex PCR. The profile shows about 680,000 clones, 72% of them singletons. The sequencing sample was made of memory CD4+ T cells sorted from blood. Documented subset: CD45RA-negative fraction. These receptor sequences come from a woman aged 25 to 45 in good health.

V usage is TRBV10-2 and J usage is TRBJ2-7; D unclear. V lost 1 base and J 7 bases, leaving 14 bases between the germline ends. This CDR3 spans 14 amino acids. The germline gives CDR1 WSHSY, CDR2 SAAADI. CDR3 sequence: CASSEFRVEGEQYF. DNA of the CDR3: TGCGCCAGCAGTGAGTTTAGAGTTGAAGGGGAGCAGTACTTC.

The chain employs TRBV28 and TRBJ1-1; 8 bases fit TRBD1. Germline V gene lookup returns CDR1 MDHEN and CDR2 SYDVKM. The CDR3 consists of 15 residues. The V and J ends lost 3 bases and 1 base, in that order; junction bases with no gene match: 4. This chain's CDR3 is CASSLPTGANTEAFF. In nucleotides, the CDR3 is TGTGCCAGCAGTTTGCCGACAGGGGCGAACACTGAAGCTTTCTTT.

In the case of this clone: The sample has other DNA sequences that encode this CDR3 too. The chain links TRBV2 to TRBJ2-1; the match to TRBD2 covers 11 bases. Germline CDR1 and CDR2: SNHLY and FYNNEI. This CDR3 is 14 amino acids long. The V gene end was trimmed by 6 bases and the J gene end by 7 bases; junction bases not matched to a gene: 5. The CDR3 loop is CASSRLAGINEQFF. CDR3 coding DNA: TGTGCCAGCAGCCGACTAGCGGGAATAAATGAGCAGTTCTTC.

The chain has TRBV11-2 and TRBJ2-2; D is undetermined. Trimming cost V 1 base and J 6 bases, with 6 bases left between them. The CDR3 spans 13 residues. Per germline, CDR1 SGHAT and CDR2 FQNNGV. The CDR3: CASSLGPPGELFF. CDR3 nucleotide sequence: TGTGCCAGCAGCTTAGGGCCCCCCGGGGAGCTGTTTTTT.

The chain joins TRBV5-5 to TRBJ1-5, with TRBD1 identical over 8 bases. V lost 2 bases to trimming and J lost 3 bases; unmatched junction nucleotides: 4. Germline V CDR1 and CDR2: SGHKS, YYEKEE (reference sequence). This CDR3 has 15 amino acids. As DNA, the CDR3 is TGTGCCAGCAGCTTACCAGGGGGCTACAATCAGCCCCAGCATTTT. Its translation: CASSLPGGYNQPQHF.

This sequence joins TRBV9 and TRBJ1-2, with a tentative D call TRBD1 (6 bases). The CDR3 contains 14 residues. CDR1 and CDR2 from the germline V gene are SGDLS and YYNGEE. V lost 10 bases and J 3 bases, leaving 19 bases between the germline ends. CDR3 in DNA: TGTGCCGGATCCCCCGAGACAGGAGACTATGGCTACACCTTC. Residues: CAGSPETGDYGYTF.

In this sample, this clone turned up once. The genes are TRBV5-4 and TRBJ2-5, with D hard to call. Trimming shortened V by 4 bases and J by 0 bases, and 7 bases separated the two germline ends. CDR3 size: 13 residues. Germline CDR1 is SGHNT and CDR2 is YYREEE (reference sequence). The CDR3 is CASSGLYQETQYF. The CDR3 nucleotides are TGTGCCAGCAGCGGTCTGTACCAAGAGACCCAGTACTTC.

The V and J genes are TRBV19 and TRBJ2-1; 8 bases align to TRBD2. In germline, CDR1 is LNHDA, CDR2 SQIVND (reference sequence). This CDR3 is built from 12 residues. Trimming took 6 bases from V and 9 from J; bases not matched to a gene: 4. The CDR3 region has the DNA TGTGCCAGTAGCCGCGGGGGGATTGAGCAGTTCTTC. Translated, it gives CASSRGGIEQFF.

This clone was detected only a few times. This chain connects TRBV2 to TRBJ2-7; a weak D match, TRBD2 (6 bases). The V and J ends lost 3 bases and 3 bases respectively, with 12 bases between them. This CDR3 is 14 amino acids long. Germline assignment: CDR1 SNHLY and CDR2 FYNNEI. The DNA for the CDR3 is TGTGCCAGCAGTGATGGAGGGGCGGTCTACGAGCAGTACTTC. Translated, it gives CASSDGGAVYEQYF.

V and J are TRBV6-1 and TRBJ2-1; no firm D call. Germline assignment: CDR1 MNHNS and CDR2 SASEGT. Trimming cost V 6 bases and J 3 bases, with 3 bases left between them. The CDR3 sequence is 11 residues long. CDR3 DNA sequence: TGTGCCAGCAGAGGCTACAATGAGCAGTTCTTC. Protein sequence: CASRGYNEQFF.

In this sample, this clone turned up a few times. The gene calls are TRBV18 and TRBJ1-4; a weak D match, TRBD1 (5 bases). The germline V gene encodes CDR1 KGHSH and CDR2 LQKENI. The CDR3 totals 15 residues. V was shortened by 3 bases and J by 3 bases, with 11 bases between the two germline ends. The CDR3 loop reads CASSPSGHPNEKLFF. CDR3 coding DNA: TGTGCCAGCTCACCCTCCGGACACCCTAATGAAAAACTGTTTTTT.

The chain couples TRBV9 to TRBJ1-6; 9 bases map to TRBD1. The CDR3 loop spans 14 amino acids. Germline CDR1 reads SGDLS; CDR2 reads YYNGEE. V lost 2 bases, J lost 13 bases, and 7 bases stayed unmatched. DNA for the CDR3: TGTGCCAGCAGCGTGGGACAGGGCGGATTCCCCCTCCACTTT. This sequence encodes CASSVGQGGFPLHF.

Remarks on this clone: Other nucleotide sequences in the sample specify the same CDR3. The chain combines TRBV18 with TRBJ2-7; D call uncertain. V lost 2 bases and J 5 bases, leaving 7 bases between the germline ends. Germline CDR1 and CDR2: KGHSH and LQKENI. The CDR3 has 12 amino acids. The CDR3, as DNA: TGTGCCAGCTCACCAAACCGGGACGAGCAGTACTTC. Residues: CASSPNRDEQYF.

CDR3 coding DNA: TGTGCCAGCAGTCCTGGGACAGACTACGAGCAGTACTTC. This translates into CASSPGTDYEQYF. The V and J genes are TRBV28 and TRBJ2-7; 7 positions agree with TRBD1. V shed 5 bases and J 3 bases; nucleotides not matched to a gene: 4. The CDR3 has 13 residues. Germline loops: CDR1 MDHEN, CDR2 SYDVKM.

This clone has a handful of counts. The gene calls are TRBV5-4 and TRBJ2-5; 9 bases agree with TRBD2. Trimming at V came to 0 bases and at J to 5 bases, leaving 5 bases not matched to a gene. The CDR3 has 15 residues. CDR1 is SGHNT and CDR2 is YYREEE in the germline V gene (reference sequence). The CDR3 loop is CASSLVLAGEETQYF. Here the CDR3 DNA reads TGTGCCAGCAGCTTGGTATTAGCGGGGGAGGAGACCCAGTACTTC.

This clone appeared a single time. This clone may be a read error of a much larger clone one base away. The same CDR3 is also encoded by other DNA sequences in this sample. The J gene is TRBJ1-1, the V gene TRBV6-6, with D unclear. The CDR3 spans 12 residues. The germline V gene has CDR1 MNHNY and CDR2 SVGAGI (reference sequence). The ends were cut back, 2 bases at V and 2 bases at J, with 3 bases in the middle. Written as DNA, the CDR3 is TGTGCCAGCAGTTACGTAAACACTGAAGCTTTCTTT. Encoded protein: CASSYVNTEAFF.

The rearrangement uses TRBV4-2 and TRBJ2-7; 12 nucleotides match TRBD2. Per germline, CDR1 LGHNA and CDR2 YNFKEQ. The CDR3 sequence is 15 residues long. The V and J ends lost 5 bases and 2 bases, in that order; junction bases with no gene match: 4. This CDR3 is CASSLGLAGPYEQYF. The DNA for the CDR3 is TGTGCCAGCAGCTTGGGACTAGCGGGTCCCTACGAGCAGTACTTC.

The rearrangement uses TRBV4-1 and TRBJ2-3; tentatively, D is TRBD2 (6 bases). The CDR3 is made up of 16 amino acids. Germline V gives CDR1 MGHRA, CDR2 YSYEKL. Trimming stripped 5 bases from V and 3 bases from J, with 18 bases between. CDR3 sequence reads: CASSGRWWEDTDTQYF. DNA of the CDR3: TGCGCCAGCAGCGGACGGTGGTGGGAGGATACAGATACGCAGTATTTT.

The V call is TRBV28, the J call TRBJ2-7, with 10 bases fitting TRBD2. Unmatched junction bases numbered 4, after V lost 8 bases and J lost 0 bases. The CDR3 contains 14 residues. Germline V gives CDR1 MDHEN, CDR2 SYDVKM. The CDR3 DNA reads as TGTGCCAGCCATGCTAGCGGGAGCTCCTACGAGCAGTACTTC. The encoded protein is CASHASGSSYEQYF.

The chain joins TRBV27 to TRBJ2-7; 7 bases are a match to TRBD2. The CDR3 is made up of 14 amino acids. Germline V gene data show CDR1 as MNHEY and CDR2 as SMNVEV (reference sequence). V gave up 6 bases and J gave up 3 bases; unmatched junction bases: 8. The CDR3 sequence is CASRALSGNYEQYF. The CDR3 DNA is TGTGCCAGCAGGGCTTTGAGCGGGAACTACGAGCAGTACTTC.

The chain carries TRBV14 and TRBJ1-1; 7 positions match TRBD1. The CDR3 extends over 16 amino acids. V dropped 4 bases and J dropped 0; count of bases not matched to a gene: 8. Germline CDR1 SGHDN, CDR2 FVKESK. For the CDR3, the DNA is TGTGCCAGCAGCCCCGGAATCAGGGGGGTGAACACTGAAGCTTTCTTT. Amino acid sequence: CASSPGIRGVNTEAFF. The whole variable domain, remainder taken from reference TRBV14 and TRBJ1-1, is EAGVTQFPSHSVIEKGQTVTLRCDPISGHDNLYWYRRVMGKEIKFLLHFVKESKQDESGMPNNRFLAERTGGTYSTLKVQPAELEDSGVYFCASSPGIRGVNTEAFFGQGTRLTVV.